This T cell receptor beta chain was found in a study of T cells in Graves' hyperthyroidism and ophthalmopathy. General study findings and limits: In the analysis, a 13 V-J model separated ophthalmopathy from stable hyperthyroidism.

Newly diagnosed hyperthyroidism, duration under 2 months, in patients aged 18 to 65. Patients were excluded for uncontrolled infection, other autoimmune disease, pregnancy or lactation. More than 9.5 ml fresh peripheral blood yielded the PBMCs. Amplification yielded TCR beta CDR3 regions, with RNA transcripts as the source. The HTBI primer set drove a first-round RT-PCR of the TCR CDR3. In TCRdb, the multiplex PCR reads were re-called with MiXCR into one record per CDR3 protein. Altogether approximately 400,000 distinct CDR3 sequences are present, 15% to 17% being singletons, with the ten largest covering 25% to 30%. This clonotype was seen a few times. Antigen: not known. Trimming removed 1 base at V and 3 bases at J, with 18 bases between. Per germline, CDR1 SGHAT and CDR2 FQNNGV. CDR3 size: 18 residues.

Sequencing was done on a sample of blood. The clonotype originates from a woman in her late teens or twenties with Graves' hyperthyroidism that later progressed to Graves' ophthalmopathy. The chain links TRBV11-2 to TRBJ2-2; D is possibly TRBD1 or TRBD2 (5 bases each). In DNA form, the CDR3 reads TGTGCCAGCAGCTTAGTGGGGGTTCGGGGCAGGCACACCGGGGAGCTGTTTTTT. Translating it yields CASSLVGVRGRHTGELFF.